This is a list of T cell receptor beta chains from one sample in a study of cytomegalovirus exposure and HLA in healthy donors. Sequencing was performed with immunoSEQ multiplex PCR; in TCRdb, only in-frame clones are kept and a portion is missing. This table lists around 140,000 clones. Sequencing input: PBMCs. The receptors were gathered from a woman in her 40s in good health and CMV-seronegative. CDR3s include the opening cysteine and the closing phenylalanine or tryptophan. The D gene is left open where the match is weak.

J,V,D,DNA,CDR3
TRBJ1-5,TRBV7-2,-,TGTGCCAGCAGCTTAGACAGGACATTAGAGCCCCAGCATTTT,CASSLDRTLEPQHF
TRBJ1-5,TRBV6-6,-,TGTGCCAGCAGTTACTCGTCAGGTAGTCAACCCCAGCATTTT,CASSYSSGSQPQHF
TRBJ1-1,TRBV7-2,-,TGTGCCAGCAGCTTAAGGGGTGCAGGTGAAACTTTCTTT,CASSLRGAGETFF
TRBJ2-1,TRBV6-4,TRBD2,TGTGCCAGCAGCCTAGATAGCGGGGGGCTCTACAATGAGCAGTTCTTC,CASSLDSGGLYNEQFF
TRBJ1-2,TRBV27,-,TGTGCCAGCAGTTTATCGATCGAAGGACCCCGGGGGACGAAATGGGACTATGGCTACACCTTC,CASSLSIEGPRGTKWDYGYTF
TRBJ2-5,TRBV29-1,-,TGCAGCGTTGTACTAGCACAAGAGACCCAGTACTTC,CSVVLAQETQYF
TRBJ2-2,TRBV6-6,TRBD1,TGTGCCAGCAGCCCGACAGGGGGCGGCACCGGGGAGCTGTTTTTT,CASSPTGGGTGELFF
TRBJ1-1,TRBV18,-,TGTGCCAGCTCACATGGACAGATAGCCATGAACACTGAAGCTTTCTTT,CASSHGQIAMNTEAFF
TRBJ2-1,TRBV7-2,TRBD2,TGTGCCAGCAGCTCCCTTTGGGGGAGGGACAATGAGCAGTTCTTC,CASSSLWGRDNEQFF
TRBJ1-1,TRBV7-8,-,TGTGCCAGCAGCTTTTCCACCAGGGAAGCTGAAGCTTTCTTT,CASSFSTREAEAFF
TRBJ2-3,TRBV6-1,TRBD2,TGTGCCAGCAGCGTCGGGGGGGTCGCAGATACGCAGTATTTT,CASSVGGVADTQYF
TRBJ1-6,TRBV25-1,TRBD1,TGTGCCAGCAGCCGACAGGGTACTCTCCACTTT,CASSRQGTLHF
TRBJ2-6,TRBV9,-,TGTGCCAGCGCCACGAGCTCCGGGGCCAACGTCCTGACTTTC,CASATSSGANVLTF
TRBJ2-3,TRBV18,TRBD1,TGTGCCAGCTCACCACAACAGGGGGCTAGGACAGATACGCAGTATTTT,CASSPQQGARTDTQYF
TRBJ2-5,TRBV9,TRBD2,TGTGCCAGCAGCAAATCTAGCGGGCACGGGGAGACCCAGTACTTC,CASSKSSGHGETQYF
TRBJ2-1,TRBV28,TRBD1,TGTGCCAGCAGTTTAACGACAGGGTATGAGCAGTTCTTC,CASSLTTGYEQFF
TRBJ1-5,TRBV7-2,-,TGTGCCAGCAGCTTAAGAGCCAATCAGCCCCAGCATTTT,CASSLRANQPQHF
TRBJ2-1,TRBV2,TRBD2,TGTGCCAGCTCGCGGGGGGGCCGGTTCGCGTTCTTC,CASSRGGRFAFF
TRBJ2-5,TRBV11-2,-,TGTGCCAGCAGTACAGGGTATCGAGAGACCCAGTACTTC,CASSTGYRETQYF
TRBJ2-1,TRBV10-1,-,TGCGCCAGCAGTGAGACCTGGAAGTCCGATATGACAGGAATGAATGAGCAGTTCTTC,CASSETWKSDMTGMNEQFF
TRBJ2-1,TRBV4-3,TRBD1,TGCGCCAGCAGCCAAGATAGGGGACAGGGGGCTGGGTCCTACAATGAGCAGTTCTTC,CASSQDRGQGAGSYNEQFF
TRBJ1-1,TRBV7-3,-,TGTGCCAGCAGTCTCCAACAGGTACAGAACACTGAAGCTTTCTTT,CASSLQQVQNTEAFF
TRBJ1-5,TRBV23-1,-,TGCGCCAGCAGTCTGGGGGGGAGGCCTACGTATAGCAATCAGCCCCAGCATTTT,CASSLGGRPTYSNQPQHF
TRBJ1-2,TRBV7-2,TRBD1,TGTGCCAGCAGCCCCCGGACAGGAGAAAACTATGGCTACACCTTC,CASSPRTGENYGYTF
TRBJ2-7,TRBV5-6,TRBD1,TGTGCCAGCAGCCCCCTCACAGGGGCCACCTACGAGCAGTACTTC,CASSPLTGATYEQYF
TRBJ1-2,TRBV28,-,TGTGCCAGCATAAAAACGGGGTATGGCTACACCTTC,CASIKTGYGYTF
TRBJ2-7,TRBV7-8,TRBD2,TGTGCCAGCAGCTTAGGGCGGGGGGCCCTCTCCTACGAGCAGTACTTC,CASSLGRGALSYEQYF